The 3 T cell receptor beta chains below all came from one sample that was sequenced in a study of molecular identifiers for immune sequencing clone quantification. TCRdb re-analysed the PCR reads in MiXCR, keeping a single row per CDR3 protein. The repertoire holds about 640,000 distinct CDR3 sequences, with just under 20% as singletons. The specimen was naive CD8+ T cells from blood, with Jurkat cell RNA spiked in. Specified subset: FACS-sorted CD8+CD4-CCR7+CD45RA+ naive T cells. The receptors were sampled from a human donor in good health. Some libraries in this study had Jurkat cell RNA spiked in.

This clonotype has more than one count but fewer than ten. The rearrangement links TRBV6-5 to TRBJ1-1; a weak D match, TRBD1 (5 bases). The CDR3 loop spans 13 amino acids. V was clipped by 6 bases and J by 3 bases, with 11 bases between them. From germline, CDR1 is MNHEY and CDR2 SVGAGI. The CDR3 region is CASRGWGDTEAFF. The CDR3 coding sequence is TGTGCCAGCAGAGGATGGGGGGACACTGAAGCTTTCTTT.

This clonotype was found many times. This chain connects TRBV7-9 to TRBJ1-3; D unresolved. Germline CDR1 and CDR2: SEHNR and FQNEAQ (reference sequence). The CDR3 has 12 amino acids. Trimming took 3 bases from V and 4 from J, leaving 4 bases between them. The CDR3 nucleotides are TGTGCCAGCAGCTTGTCAGGAAACACCATATATTTT. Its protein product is CASSLSGNTIYF.

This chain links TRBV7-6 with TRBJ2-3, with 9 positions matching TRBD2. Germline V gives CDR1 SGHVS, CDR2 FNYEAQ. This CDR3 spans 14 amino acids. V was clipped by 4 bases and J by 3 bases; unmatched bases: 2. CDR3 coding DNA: TGTGCCAGCAGCTCTAGCGGGGCGACAGATACGCAGTATTTT. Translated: CASSSSGATDTQYF.